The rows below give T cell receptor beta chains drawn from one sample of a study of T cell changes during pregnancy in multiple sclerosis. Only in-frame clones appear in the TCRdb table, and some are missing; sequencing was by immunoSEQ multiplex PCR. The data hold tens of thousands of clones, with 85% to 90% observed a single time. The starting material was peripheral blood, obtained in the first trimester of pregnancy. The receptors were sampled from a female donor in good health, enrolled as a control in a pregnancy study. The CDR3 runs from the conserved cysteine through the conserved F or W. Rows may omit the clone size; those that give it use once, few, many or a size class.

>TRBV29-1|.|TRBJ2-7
CSVVAGIYYEQYF
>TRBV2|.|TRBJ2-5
CASSEGLAEQETQYF
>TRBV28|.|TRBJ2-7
CASSLGGRAILEQYF
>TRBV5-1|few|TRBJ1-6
CASSSDIENSPLHF
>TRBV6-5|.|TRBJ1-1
CASSYSGVMNTEAFF
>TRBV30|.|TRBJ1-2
CAWKDQGRVAGYTF
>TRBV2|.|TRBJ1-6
CASTTQGALNSPLHF
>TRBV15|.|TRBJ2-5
CATQRGTQETQYF
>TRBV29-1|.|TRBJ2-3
CSVETSTDTQYF
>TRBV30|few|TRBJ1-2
CAWSQINYGYTF
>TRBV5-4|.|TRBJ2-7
CASSLDGSVYEQYF
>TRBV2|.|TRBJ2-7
CASSPTGGYEQYF
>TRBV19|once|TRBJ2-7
CASSRDLASEQYF
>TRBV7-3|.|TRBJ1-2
CASSSQGADGYTF
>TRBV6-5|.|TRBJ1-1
CASSYSGGGTEAFF
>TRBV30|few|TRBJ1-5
CAWSVRGGDQPQHF
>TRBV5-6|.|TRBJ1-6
CASRTLSGTSNSPLHF
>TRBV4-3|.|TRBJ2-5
CASSPAAGGWETQYF
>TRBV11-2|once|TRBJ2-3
CASSPSGGPRAYF
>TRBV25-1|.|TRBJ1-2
CASSQDRATNYGYTF
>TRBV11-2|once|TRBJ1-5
CASSFSSNQPQHF
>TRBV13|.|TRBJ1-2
CASSRRRLNYGYTF
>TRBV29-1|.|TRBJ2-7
CSVVSVTSGSYEQYF
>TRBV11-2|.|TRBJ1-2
CASSLNPSRGGYTF
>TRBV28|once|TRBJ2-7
CASSLRLDEQYF
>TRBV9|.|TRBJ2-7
CASSPRPLTSGGSYEQYF
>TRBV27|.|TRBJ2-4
CASSLAPDPAGGRNIQYF
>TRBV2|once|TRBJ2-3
CASRQNRGPTDTQYF
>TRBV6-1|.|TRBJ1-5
CASSELGVGQPQHF
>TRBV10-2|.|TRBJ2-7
CASSDSGTTYEQYF
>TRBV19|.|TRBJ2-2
CASSIYGTSGSAGELFF
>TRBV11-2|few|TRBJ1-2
CASSLAQGGVYGYTF
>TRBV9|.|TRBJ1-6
CASSVDRGSTYNSPLHF
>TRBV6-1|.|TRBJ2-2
CASRTRRANTGELFF
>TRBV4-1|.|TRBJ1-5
CASSQDYGGIQPQHF
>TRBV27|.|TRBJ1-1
CASSLSADRGTEAFF
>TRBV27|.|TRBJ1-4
CASSPTRTVNEKLFF
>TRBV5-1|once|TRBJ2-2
CASSLGDRGTGELFF
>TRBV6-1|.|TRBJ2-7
CASSYSGEQYF
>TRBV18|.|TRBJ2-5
CASSPDREETQYF
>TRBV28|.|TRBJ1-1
CASSFGTGNLNTEAFF
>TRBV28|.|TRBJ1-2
CASSPGGVDGEYGYTF
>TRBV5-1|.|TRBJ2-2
CASRVTEAGELFF